Listed here are 7 T cell receptor beta chains from one sample, sequenced in a study of T-cell memory formation after mild COVID-19. TCRdb redid the calling of the 5' RACE reads with MiXCR, one entry per CDR3 protein. The sample holds some 350,000 distinct CDR3 sequences, less than 20% seen once. The sample taken for sequencing was PBMCs or a T cell subset sorted from them (not recorded which). These receptors all stem from a man younger than 35 who had mild COVID-19 (a few samples of this study predate the infection). Cell type and time point are not known.

This clonotype was observed a handful of times. The V and J genes are TRBV7-2 and TRBJ2-2, with D perhaps matching TRBD1 (5 bases). CDR1 SGHTA and CDR2 FQGNSA come from the germline V gene. This CDR3 is built from 13 residues. V was shortened by 3 bases and J by 5 bases, with 7 bases between the two germline ends. The CDR3 DNA reads as TGTGCCAGCAGCTTTCGACAGACCGGGGAGCTGTTTTTT. It specifies CASSFRQTGELFF.

The rearrangement joins TRBV7-2 to TRBJ2-3; TRBD2 aligns across 7 bases. Germline-derived CDR1 and CDR2 are SGHTA and FQGNSA. The CDR3 consists of 19 residues. After removal of 2 bases from V and 0 bases from J, the junction contained 14 bases not matched to a gene. The CDR3 loop is CASSLIARGGGSSTDTQYF. The CDR3 DNA follows: TGTGCCAGCAGCTTAATCGCGAGGGGCGGGGGATCTAGCACAGATACGCAGTATTTT.

This clonotype was found a few times. The chain recombines TRBV23-1 with TRBJ1-1; D ambiguous. TRBV23-1 is given ORF status, its function remaining uncertain. V was pared by 6 bases and J by 11 bases, with 13 bases between. CDR3 length equals 11 residues. This chain's CDR3 is CASRFWGLAFF. The CDR3 DNA follows: TGCGCCAGCAGGTTCTGGGGTTTGGCTTTCTTT.

This clonotype was seen at least ten times. This chain links TRBV5-1 with TRBJ2-7, with TRBD1 matching 7 bases. V shed 0 bases, J shed 0 bases, and the junction held 0 bases outside the gene matches. The germline gives CDR1 SGHRS, CDR2 YFSETQ. This CDR3 region has 14 residues. CDR3: CASSLEGASYEQYV. The CDR3 region has the DNA TGCGCCAGCAGCTTGGAGGGGGCCTCCTACGAGCAGTACGTC.

The CDR3 protein is CASRRQGAHQAFF. Here the CDR3 DNA reads TGTGCCAGCAGACGACAGGGTGCGCACCAAGCTTTCTTT. The V call is TRBV6-1, the J call TRBJ1-1; 7 bases are a match to TRBD1. The V and J ends lost 6 bases and 9 bases, in that order; junction bases with no gene match: 10. The germline gives CDR1 MNHNS, CDR2 SASEGT. The CDR3 is 13 residues long.

The chain employs TRBV6-2 or TRBV6-3 and TRBJ2-7; 12 positions agree with TRBD2. The germline V gene encodes CDR1 MNHEY and CDR2 SVGEGT. The CDR3 totals 17 residues. The trim removed 4 bases at V and 4 bases at J, leaving 11 bases unmatched. The CDR3 DNA follows: TGTGCCAGCAGTTCCGTAAGACTAGCGGGGGACCCATACGAGCAGTACGTC. Protein product: CASSSVRLAGDPYEQYV.

The V call is TRBV10-3, the J call TRBJ2-1, with 11 bases fitting TRBD2. The ends lost 7 bases at V and 8 bases at J; junction bases unmatched: 10. Germline V lookup: CDR1 ENHRY, CDR2 SYGVKD. The CDR3 consists of 15 residues. The CDR3, as DNA: TGTGCCATCAAGTATAGCGGGGGGGCCGAGCATGAGCAGTTCTTC. It translates to CAIKYSGGAEHEQFF.